The subject of this entry is one TCR beta chain. Its cognate antigen is unknown. 13 Jbeta primers and 60 Vbeta primers were used for the PCR. Profiling relied on immunoSEQ multiplex PCR, and the TCRdb table lists in-frame clones only, not all of them. The table records some 200,000 clones, roughly three quarters of them present only once. These data belong to a study of cytomegalovirus exposure and HLA in healthy donors. Across the whole study: Within the Caucasian-associated ancestry cluster were around four fifths of the roughly 400 genotyped donors.

V lost 0 bases and J lost 13, with 14 bases in between. Per the germline V gene, CDR1 is MGHRA and CDR2 is YSYEKL. There are 13 residues in the CDR3. Study results and limitations: Solely CMV serostatus was available to characterize immune exposure. Published work reported that the classifier diagnosed cytomegalovirus status with high specificity and sensitivity. Most sequenced TCRs were rare (though some public TCRs occurred in many donors).

The receptor was isolated from a man aged 45-65 years in good health and CMV-seronegative. Material: PBMCs. This chain uses TRBV4-1 with TRBJ2-3; the D is unclear. CDR3 DNA sequence: TGCGCCAGCAGCCAAGACAGAGGCCGAGCGAAGTATTTT. This encodes CASSQDRGRAKYF.